This T cell receptor beta chain is from a study of cytomegalovirus exposure and HLA in healthy donors. Overall study context: Prior work identified under 130 million unique TCR beta sequences in 150 million to 200 million T cells.

General study points: Prediction of most subjects' HLA-A and HLA-B alleles by TCR beta sequences was reportedly accurate. In an earlier analysis, in roughly 600 donors, most V segments appeared productive either ~87% or ~30% of the time. Researchers reported in a later analysis that common viral pathogens appeared linked to several top clusters.

To note about this clone: The antigen is not known.

The CDR3 is made up of 11 amino acids. Trimming removed 8 bases from V and 9 bases from J, with 14 bases in between. Germline CDR1 and CDR2: SQVTM and ANQGSEA. The primer mix had 60 Vbeta and 13 Jbeta primers. Libraries were prepared by immunoSEQ multiplex PCR; TCRdb keeps only in-frame clonotypes and omits some of them. The table shows 110,000 to 150,000 clones, with 65% to 85% occurring only once. This clonotype was sampled from a middle-aged woman in good health and CMV-seropositive. V usage is TRBV29-1 and J usage is TRBJ1-5; D perhaps matches TRBD1 (6 bases). Sample: PBMCs. In DNA form, the CDR3 reads TGCAGCTTCCTCAGGGGTCCGCCCCAGCATTTT. Residues: CSFLRGPPQHF.